Listed below are T cell receptor beta chains from one sample, sequenced in a study of T cells in localized non-small cell lung cancer. TCRdb keeps only in-frame clones here, not all; method: immunoSEQ multiplex PCR. The sample includes 600 to 650 clones, about a quarter of them seen just once. The source material was normal lung tissue next to the tumor, sampled before any cancer treatment. The receptors derive from an older male donor with stage III lung adenocarcinoma. CDR3s include the opening cysteine and the closing phenylalanine or tryptophan. D genes are given only for firm matches. Clone size is stated in some rows and not others, as once, few, many or a class when expanded.

abundance	v_gene	d_gene	j_gene	CDR3aa	CDR3nt
NA	TRBV11-3	NA	TRBJ2-1	CASSLEGGRENEQFF	TGTGCCAGCAGCTTAGAAGGCGGGCGGGAAAATGAGCAGTTCTTC
NA	TRBV15	NA	TRBJ2-3	CATSMGSLTDTQYF	TGTGCCACCAGCATGGGATCCCTAACAGATACGCAGTATTTT
NA	TRBV19	TRBD2	TRBJ2-3	CASTSRGSGGGTDTQYF	TGTGCCAGTACGTCCAGGGGTAGCGGGGGGGGCACAGATACGCAGTATTTT
once	TRBV5-1	TRBD2	TRBJ2-1	CASSQNPGTSGGAYNEQFF	TGCGCCAGCAGCCAAAATCCCGGGACTAGCGGGGGGGCCTACAATGAGCAGTTCTTC
NA	TRBV19	NA	TRBJ2-7	CASRTSSGSSYEQYF	TGTGCCAGCCGAACCTCTAGTGGGAGCTCCTACGAGCAGTACTTC
NA	TRBV14	TRBD1	TRBJ1-5	CASSSRHRDRINQPQHF	TGTGCCAGCAGCTCGCGCCACAGGGACAGAATTAATCAGCCCCAGCATTTT
large	TRBV6-8	TRBD2	TRBJ2-1	CASSPGLAGRREQFF	TGTGCCAGCAGCCCGGGACTAGCGGGGAGAAGGGAGCAGTTCTTC
hyperexpanded	TRBV30	TRBD1	TRBJ2-7	CAWTGDRGHYEQYF	TGTGCCTGGACCGGGGACAGGGGGCACTACGAGCAGTACTTC
large	TRBV11-3	NA	TRBJ1-1	CASSLVAGNTEAFF	TGTGCCAGCAGCTTAGTGGCGGGAAACACTGAAGCTTTCTTT
few	TRBV4-1	TRBD2	TRBJ2-2	CASSPIAGNTGELFF	TGCGCCAGCAGCCCGATAGCGGGAAACACCGGGGAGCTGTTTTTT
few	TRBV6-8	NA	TRBJ2-5	CASSYDALAGETQYF	TGTGCCAGCAGTTACGACGCTCTCGCGGGGGAGACCCAGTACTTC
NA	TRBV28	TRBD2	TRBJ2-2	CASSMTSGSHGELFF	TGTGCCAGCAGTATGACTAGCGGATCCCACGGGGAGCTGTTTTTT
large	TRBV6-8	NA	TRBJ2-3	CASRRPPAPQFDDTQYF	TGTGCCAGCCGCCGACCCCCAGCGCCCCAGTTCGACGATACGCAGTATTTT
few	TRBV30	NA	TRBJ1-1	CAWSWGGDTEAFF	TGTGCCTGGTCGTGGGGCGGCGACACTGAAGCTTTCTTT
large	TRBV11-3	TRBD1	TRBJ2-3	CASSRDRAADTQYF	TGTGCCAGCAGCCGGGACAGGGCTGCAGATACGCAGTATTTT
NA	TRBV5-1	TRBD1	TRBJ1-1	CASSLEDRVGEAFF	TGCGCCAGCAGCTTGGAGGACAGGGTGGGTGAAGCTTTCTTT
few	TRBV11-3	TRBD1	TRBJ1-2	CASSTSQGASANYGYTF	TGTGCCAGCAGCACCTCCCAGGGGGCATCGGCTAACTATGGCTACACCTTC
large	TRBV6-8	NA	TRBJ2-7	CASSDPEEEASYEQYF	TGTGCCAGCAGCGACCCCGAGGAGGAGGCCTCCTACGAGCAGTACTTC
once	TRBV5-1	NA	TRBJ2-2	CASSPSGAGTGELFF	TGCGCCAGCAGCCCGTCAGGGGCAGGGACCGGGGAGCTGTTTTTT
NA	TRBV6-1	NA	TRBJ2-7	CASSEDRIRFEQYF	TGTGCCAGCAGTGAAGACAGGATTCGCTTCGAGCAGTACTTC
NA	TRBV19	NA	TRBJ2-1	CASSIQRSSYNEQFF	TGTGCCAGTAGTATTCAGCGGAGCTCCTACAATGAGCAGTTCTTC
few	TRBV11-3	NA	TRBJ2-5	CASSYEPTRLETQYF	TGTGCCAGCAGTTACGAACCGACTAGATTAGAGACCCAGTACTTC
few	TRBV19	TRBD2	TRBJ2-3	CASSINPLPSGITDTQYF	TGTGCCAGTAGTATAAACCCGCTTCCTAGCGGTATCACAGATACGCAGTATTTT
medium-sized	TRBV6-8	TRBD1	TRBJ1-2	CASGRDSNYGYTF	TGTGCCAGCGGACGGGACAGCAACTATGGCTACACCTTC
NA	TRBV19	TRBD1	TRBJ1-6	CASTGTGNHSPLHF	TGTGCCAGTACCGGGACAGGGAATCATTCACCCCTCCACTTT
few	TRBV11-3	NA	TRBJ2-7	CASSLNPPGEGYEQYF	TGTGCCAGCAGCTTAAATCCCCCAGGGGAGGGTTACGAGCAGTACTTC
NA	TRBV10-2	NA	TRBJ1-1	CASSEWRARAFF	TGCGCCAGCAGTGAGTGGAGGGCGCGGGCTTTCTTT
few	TRBV19	NA	TRBJ1-1	CASSIQSEAFF	TGTGCCAGTAGTATACAAAGTGAAGCTTTCTTT
NA	TRBV11-3	NA	TRBJ1-3	CASSGREETGNTIYF	TGTGCCAGCAGCGGTAGGGAGGAAACTGGAAACACCATATATTTT
few	TRBV28	NA	TRBJ1-2	CASSASDREYGYTF	TGTGCCAGCAGCGCCTCAGACAGAGAATATGGCTACACCTTC
NA	TRBV28	NA	TRBJ1-2	CASSFASGTSLSGYTF	TGTGCCAGCAGTTTTGCTTCAGGGACGTCCCTGAGTGGCTACACCTTC
large	TRBV11-3	NA	TRBJ1-3	CASSFGQGTNTIYF	TGTGCCAGCAGCTTTGGGCAGGGAACGAACACCATATATTTT
large	TRBV6-8	NA	TRBJ2-3	CASTRGRDLRTDTQYF	TGTGCCAGCACAAGGGGTCGAGATCTACGCACAGATACGCAGTATTTT
NA	TRBV6-8	TRBD2	TRBJ2-2	CASRTSLSGELFF	TGTGCCAGCCGGACTAGCTTATCCGGGGAGCTGTTTTTT
few	TRBV9	NA	TRBJ1-4	CASPPRANEKLFF	TGTGCCAGCCCCCCCAGAGCTAATGAAAAACTGTTTTTT
NA	TRBV1	NA	TRBJ1-2	CTSSQGGQGRYGYTF	TGCACCAGCAGCCAAGGTGGACAGGGACGGTATGGCTACACCTTC
few	TRBV6-8	TRBD2	TRBJ2-1	CASSSGLANEQFF	TGTGCCAGCAGCTCGGGACTAGCTAATGAGCAGTTCTTC
NA	TRBV19	TRBD1	TRBJ2-5	CASSRGQDLQETQYF	TGTGCCAGTAGTAGGGGACAGGATCTTCAAGAGACCCAGTACTTC
once	TRBV29-1	NA	TRBJ2-5	CSVERRVSGTQYF	TGCAGCGTTGAGCGCCGGGTATCAGGGACCCAGTACTTC
few	TRBV9	TRBD2	TRBJ2-1	CASSASGGAYEQFF	TGTGCCAGCAGCGCTAGCGGGGGGGCCTATGAGCAGTTCTTC
NA	TRBV9	NA	TRBJ2-5	CASSVVGLRKETQYF	TGTGCCAGCAGCGTAGTAGGCCTTCGAAAGGAGACCCAGTACTTC
few	TRBV19	TRBD2	TRBJ2-7	CASSPTAGSGAREQYF	TGTGCCAGTAGTCCCACAGCGGGAAGTGGGGCTAGGGAGCAGTACTTC
few	TRBV11-3	TRBD1	TRBJ1-2	CASSLTGGTRDGYTF	TGTGCCAGCAGCTTGACAGGGGGAACTAGAGATGGCTACACCTTC
NA	TRBV4-1	NA	TRBJ2-7	CASSQDRAAATEQYF	TGCGCCAGCAGCCAAGATCGGGCAGCTGCCACCGAGCAGTACTTC
few	TRBV11-3	NA	TRBJ2-7	CASSSILGVGPYEQYF	TGTGCCAGCAGCTCCATTCTTGGGGTAGGACCCTACGAGCAGTACTTC
large	TRBV14	NA	TRBJ2-3	CASSQGVVKAGSTDTQYF	TGTGCCAGCAGCCAAGGTGTCGTAAAGGCCGGGAGTACAGATACGCAGTATTTT
once	TRBV19	TRBD2	TRBJ2-1	CASTSQEAGGRGNEQFF	TGTGCCAGTACCTCTCAAGAAGCGGGGGGGCGAGGGAATGAGCAGTTCTTC
medium-sized	TRBV11-3	TRBD1	TRBJ1-2	CASSTPGQGLGPATDYGYTF	TGTGCCAGCAGCACCCCGGGACAGGGTCTCGGACCAGCAACGGACTATGGCTACACCTTC
large	TRBV9	NA	TRBJ2-5	CASSSPLETQYF	TGTGCCAGCAGTTCCCCCTTAGAGACCCAGTACTTC
large	TRBV6-8	NA	TRBJ1-1	CASSVDQQTEAFF	TGTGCCAGCAGCGTCGATCAGCAAACTGAAGCTTTCTTT
few	TRBV6-8	NA	TRBJ2-3	CAINFDPAGDTQYF	TGTGCCATCAACTTTGACCCGGCGGGAGATACGCAGTATTTT
NA	TRBV29-1	NA	TRBJ2-1	CSVPAFGLYNEQFF	TGCAGCGTTCCCGCCTTCGGCCTTTACAATGAGCAGTTCTTC